The sequence of this T cell receptor (beta chain) was determined in a study of OX40 agonist ivuxolimab in advanced cancers. Broadly, across the study: The costimulatory receptor OX40 (CD134) was targeted by ivuxolimab, a fully human IgG2 agonistic monoclonal antibody. The point of sequencing TCRbeta in the periphery was to test whether ivuxolimab changed TCR sequence diversity and drove clonal T-cell expansion. Of the approximately 54 patients in dose escalation, 19 had hepatocellular carcinoma, about 15 had melanoma, 9 had renal cell carcinoma and 9 had head and neck cancer. The dose-escalation cohort was 80% to 90% male with a mean age of around 64 years, ranging from roughly 23 to 85. Intravenous ivuxolimab was administered to patients every 2 weeks at six dose levels: 0.01, 0.1, 0.3, 1.5, 3 and 10 mg/kg. Prior anti-PD-1, anti-PD-L1 or anti-CTLA-4 therapy was permitted, and checkpoint inhibitors had been received by about 36% of dose-escalation patients. The paper covers the monotherapy dose-escalation part of the phase I ivuxolimab trial, which included N of about 50 patients. Three dose-escalation patients achieved partial responses, one with hepatocellular carcinoma and two with cutaneous melanoma.

Overall study results and their limits: At doses of 0.1 to 3.0 mg/kg, clonal expansion of both CD4+ and CD8+ blood T cells was observed from baseline to week 6. The antigen specificity of the peripheral T cells that underwent clonal expansion was not determined. In the 0.1-3.0 mg/kg groups, partial responders were among the patients with the lowest normalized peripheral clonal expansion, particularly in CD8+ T cells. Low levels of normalized T-cell clonal expansion were also seen in some patients who did not respond. On average, CD8+ T cells showed more expanded clones than CD4+ T cells after ivuxolimab.

V was cut back by 5 bases and J by 4 bases, leaving a gap of 15 bases between them. There are 14 amino acids in the CDR3, from cysteine to phenylalanine inclusive. Solely the CDR3 DNA is kept, with 42 bases framed from the first base. CDR1 LGHNA and CDR2 YNFKEQ were looked up in the germline V gene. With respect to this clone: The antigen it recognizes is unknown. Per-base qualities were not stored, and no clone one base away is much larger.

Genomic DNA was extracted from sorted cells for sequencing of the TCRbeta CDR3 region. The immunoSEQ Assay was used for sequencing of TCRbeta CDR3 regions. TCRdb retrieved this table from immuneACCESS and kept in-frame rearrangements only. Not all clones are present; in checked studies, unresolved V genes account for under half, and no reason is known for the remainder. This sample lists 15,000 to 20,000 clones; less than 95% were detected once. The ten largest make up around half of the sample. Patients with autoimmune disease history or receiving systemic immunosuppression were excluded from the trial. Peripheral blood for TCR sequencing was collected from all dose cohorts at baseline, on cycle 4 day 1, and on cycle 7 day 1. Samples came from an open-label, multicenter, first-in-human phase I dose-escalation trial of ivuxolimab. Adults with locally advanced or metastatic melanoma, renal cell carcinoma, hepatocellular carcinoma or head and neck squamous cell carcinoma were enrolled in the trial. Before TCR sequencing, CD4+ T cells and CD8+ T cells from peripheral blood were sorted into separate populations.

The chain is encoded by TRBV4-2 joined to TRBJ2-7; the D gene is perhaps TRBD2, on 6 matching bases. The sequences come from CD4+ or CD8+ T cells sorted from blood, collected in a trial of the OX40 agonist ivuxolimab. This TCR was recovered from an adult with an advanced solid tumor such as melanoma, head and neck, liver or kidney cancer. The nucleotides read TGTGCCAGCAGCTTAGGAGGGTCTGGGTACGAGCAGTACTTC. Its coded protein is CASSLGGSGYEQYF.